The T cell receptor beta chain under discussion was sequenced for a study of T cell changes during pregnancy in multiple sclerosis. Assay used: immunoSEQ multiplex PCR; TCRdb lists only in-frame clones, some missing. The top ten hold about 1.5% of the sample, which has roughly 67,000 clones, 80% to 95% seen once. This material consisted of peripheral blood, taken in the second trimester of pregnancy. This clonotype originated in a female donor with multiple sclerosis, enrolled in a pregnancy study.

The CDR3 region is CASSLEDRGGDTQYF. The CDR3 nucleotides read TGTGCCAGCAGCTTGGAGGACAGGGGGGGAGATACGCAGTATTTT. The rearrangement links TRBV5-5 to TRBJ2-3; 10 bases agree with TRBD1. This CDR3 is built from 15 residues. From germline, CDR1 is SGHKS and CDR2 YYEKEE (reference sequence). With V trimmed by 0 bases and J by 5 bases, 3 bases remained unmatched.